The T cell receptor beta chain under discussion was sequenced for a study of T-cell memory formation after mild COVID-19. The wider study: TCR clusters largely stayed donor specific. Study conclusions and caveats: Shrinking CD4+ clones were chiefly CM and EM; CD8+ ones were chiefly EMRA.

Comment on this clonotype: Its specificity is not known.

MiXCR, run by TCRdb on the 5' RACE reads, gives a single entry per CDR3 protein. The profile shows approximately 150,000 distinct CDR3 sequences, less than 20% of them singletons. V was trimmed by 7 bases and J by 5 bases, leaving 20 bases between them. CDR1 MNHEY and CDR2 SVGAGI come from the germline V gene. This CDR3 has 15 residues. The receptor was derived from an adult woman who had mild COVID-19 (a few samples of this study predate the infection). Cell type and time point are not known. This chain uses TRBV6-5 with TRBJ1-1; a possible D gene is TRBD1 (5 bases). The sequencing sample was made of PBMCs or a T cell subset sorted from them (not recorded which). The CDR3 is CASTTDKLRRTEAFF. CDR3 bases: TGTGCCAGCACTACGGACAAACTGAGAAGGACTGAAGCTTTCTTT.